This TCR beta chain appears in the sequencing data of a study of T cells in Graves' hyperthyroidism and ophthalmopathy. Germline CDR1 is MGHRA and CDR2 is YSYEKL. There are 16 residues in the CDR3. V lost 4 bases, J lost 5 bases, and 8 bases stayed unmatched. Researchers took RNA transcripts and amplified the TCR beta CDR3 regions from them. First-round RT-PCR with HTBI primers amplified the TCR CDR3 region. TCRdb reprocessed the multiplex PCR reads via MiXCR and lists one record per CDR3 protein. The data hold more than 600,000 distinct CDR3 sequences, with around 15% observed a single time. This clonotype has a handful of counts. Graves' hyperthyroidism is called stable when ophthalmopathy does not progress within 18 months. The study left out patients who had uncontrolled infection, other autoimmune disease, pregnancy or lactation. Diagnostic decisions used clinical symptoms, serum thyroxine and TRAb, thyroid ultrasound and orbital computed tomography.

The sequence came from a man aged 18 to 30 with Graves' hyperthyroidism. Sequencing was performed on blood. The chain employs TRBV4-1 and TRBJ1-4; 9 bases fit TRBD1. CDR3: CASSPLGTGRNEKLFF. CDR3 nucleotide sequence: TGCGCCAGCAGCCCCCTCGGGACAGGGCGGAATGAAAAACTGTTTTTT.